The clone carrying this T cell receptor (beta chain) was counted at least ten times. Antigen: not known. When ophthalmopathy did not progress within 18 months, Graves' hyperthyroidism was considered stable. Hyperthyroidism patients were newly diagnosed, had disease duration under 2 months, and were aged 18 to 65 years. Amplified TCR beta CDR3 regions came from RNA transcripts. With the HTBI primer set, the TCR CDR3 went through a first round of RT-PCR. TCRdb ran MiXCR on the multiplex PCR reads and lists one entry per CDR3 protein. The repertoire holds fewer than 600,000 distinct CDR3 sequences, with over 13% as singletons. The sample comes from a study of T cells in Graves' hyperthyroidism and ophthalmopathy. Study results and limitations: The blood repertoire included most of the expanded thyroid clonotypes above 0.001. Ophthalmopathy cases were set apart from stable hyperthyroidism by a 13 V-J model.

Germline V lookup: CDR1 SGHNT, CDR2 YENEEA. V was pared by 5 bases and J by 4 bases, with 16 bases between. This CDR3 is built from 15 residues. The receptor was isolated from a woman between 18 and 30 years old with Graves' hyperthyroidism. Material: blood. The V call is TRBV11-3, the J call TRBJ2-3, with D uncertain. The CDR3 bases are TGTGCCAGCAGCCCAAGAACGGGCAAGGCAGATACGCAGTATTTT. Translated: CASSPRTGKADTQYF. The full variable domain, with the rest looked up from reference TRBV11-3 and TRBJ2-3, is EAGVVQSPRYKIIEKKQPVAFWCNPISGHNTLYWYLQNLGQGPELLIRYENEEAVDDSQLPKDRFSAERLKGVDSTLKIQPAELGDSAVYLCASSPRTGKADTQYFGPGTRLTVL.